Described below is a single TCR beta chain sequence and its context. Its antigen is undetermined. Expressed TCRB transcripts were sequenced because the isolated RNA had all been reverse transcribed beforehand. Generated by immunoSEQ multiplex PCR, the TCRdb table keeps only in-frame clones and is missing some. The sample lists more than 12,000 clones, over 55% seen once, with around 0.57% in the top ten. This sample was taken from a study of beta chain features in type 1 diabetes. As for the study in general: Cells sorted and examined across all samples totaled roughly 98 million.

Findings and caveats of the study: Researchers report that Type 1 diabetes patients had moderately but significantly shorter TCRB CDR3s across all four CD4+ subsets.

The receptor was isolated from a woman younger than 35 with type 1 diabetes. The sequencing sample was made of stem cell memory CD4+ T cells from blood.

Here the CDR3 DNA reads TGTGCCAGCTCACCCGTCGGGACAGGGGCGGGCGAGCAGTACTTC. This codes for CASSPVGTGAGEQYF. The chain links TRBV18 to TRBJ2-7; 10 bases fit TRBD1. V lost 3 bases, J lost 6 bases, and 8 bases stayed unmatched. Germline values: CDR1 KGHSH, CDR2 LQKENI. The CDR3 runs 15 residues.